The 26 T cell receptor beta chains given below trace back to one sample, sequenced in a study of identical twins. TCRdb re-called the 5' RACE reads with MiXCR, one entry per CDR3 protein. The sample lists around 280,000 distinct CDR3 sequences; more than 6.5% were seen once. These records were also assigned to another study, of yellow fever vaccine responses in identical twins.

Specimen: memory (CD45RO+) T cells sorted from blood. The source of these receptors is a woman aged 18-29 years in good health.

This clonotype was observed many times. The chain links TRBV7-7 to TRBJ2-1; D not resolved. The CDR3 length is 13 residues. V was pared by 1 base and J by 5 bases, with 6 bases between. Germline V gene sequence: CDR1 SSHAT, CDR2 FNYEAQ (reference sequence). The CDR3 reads CASSLDSHNEQFF. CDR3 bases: TGTGCCAGCAGCTTAGACAGCCACAATGAGCAGTTCTTC.

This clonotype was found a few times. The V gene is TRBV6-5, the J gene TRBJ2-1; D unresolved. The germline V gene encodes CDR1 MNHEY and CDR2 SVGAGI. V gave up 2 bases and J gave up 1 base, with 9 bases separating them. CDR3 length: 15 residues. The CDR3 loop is CASSYGPWSYNEQFF. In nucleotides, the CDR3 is TGTGCCAGCAGTTACGGTCCGTGGTCCTACAATGAGCAGTTCTTC.

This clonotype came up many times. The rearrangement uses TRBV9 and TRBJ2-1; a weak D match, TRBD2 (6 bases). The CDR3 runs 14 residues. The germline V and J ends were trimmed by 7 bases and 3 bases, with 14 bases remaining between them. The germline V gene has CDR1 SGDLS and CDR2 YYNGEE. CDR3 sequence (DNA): TGTGCCAGCTCTGGCGGGGCTAGCTACAATGAGCAGTTCTTC. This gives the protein CASSGGASYNEQFF.

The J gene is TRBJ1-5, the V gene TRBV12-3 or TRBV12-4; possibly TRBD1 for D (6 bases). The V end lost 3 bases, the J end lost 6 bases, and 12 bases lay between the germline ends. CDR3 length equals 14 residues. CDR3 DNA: TGTGCCAGCAGTTTTGGGGGCCCGGGTCAGCCCCAGCATTTT. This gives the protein CASSFGGPGQPQHF.

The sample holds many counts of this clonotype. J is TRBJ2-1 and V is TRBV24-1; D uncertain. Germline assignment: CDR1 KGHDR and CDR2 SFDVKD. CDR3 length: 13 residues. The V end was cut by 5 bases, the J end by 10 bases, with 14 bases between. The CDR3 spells CATSALPGWEQFF. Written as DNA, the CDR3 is TGTGCCACCAGTGCTCTCCCCGGATGGGAGCAGTTCTTC.

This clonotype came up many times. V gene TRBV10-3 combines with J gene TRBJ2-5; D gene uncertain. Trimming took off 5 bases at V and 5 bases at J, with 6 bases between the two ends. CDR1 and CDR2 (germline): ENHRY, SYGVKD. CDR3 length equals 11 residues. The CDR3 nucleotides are TGTGCCATCAGTTTACAGGAGACCCAGTACTTC. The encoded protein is CAISLQETQYF.

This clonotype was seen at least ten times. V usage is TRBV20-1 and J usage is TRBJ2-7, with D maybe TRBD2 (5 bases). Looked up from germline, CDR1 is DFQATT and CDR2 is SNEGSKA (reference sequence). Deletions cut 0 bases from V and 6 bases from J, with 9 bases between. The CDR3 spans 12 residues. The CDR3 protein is CSARDREFEQYF. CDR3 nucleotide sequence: TGCAGTGCTAGAGATAGGGAGTTCGAGCAGTACTTC.

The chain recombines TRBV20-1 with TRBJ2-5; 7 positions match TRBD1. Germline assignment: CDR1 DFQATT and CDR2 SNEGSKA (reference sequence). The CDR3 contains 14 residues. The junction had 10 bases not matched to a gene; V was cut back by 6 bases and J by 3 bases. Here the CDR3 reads CSARGQFSKETQYF. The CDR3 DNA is TGCAGTGCCAGGGGACAGTTTTCGAAAGAGACCCAGTACTTC.

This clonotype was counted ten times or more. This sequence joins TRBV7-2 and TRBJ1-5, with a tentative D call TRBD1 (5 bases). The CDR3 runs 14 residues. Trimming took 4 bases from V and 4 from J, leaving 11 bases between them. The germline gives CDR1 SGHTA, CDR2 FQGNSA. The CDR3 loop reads CASSSNQGNQPQHF. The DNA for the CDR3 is TGTGCCAGCAGCTCGAACCAGGGTAATCAGCCCCAGCATTTT. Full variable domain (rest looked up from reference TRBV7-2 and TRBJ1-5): GAGVSQSPSNKVTEKGKDVELRCDPISGHTALYWYRQSLGQGLEFLIYFQGNSAPDKSGLPSDRFSAERTGGSVSTLTIQRTQQEDSAVYLCASSSNQGNQPQHFGDGTRLSIL.

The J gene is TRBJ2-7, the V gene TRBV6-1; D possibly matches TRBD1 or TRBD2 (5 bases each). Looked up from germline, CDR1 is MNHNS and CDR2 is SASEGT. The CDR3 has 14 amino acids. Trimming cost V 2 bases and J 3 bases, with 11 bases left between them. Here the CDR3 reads CASSELGRDYEQYV. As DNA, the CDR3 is TGTGCCAGCAGTGAACTGGGACGGGACTACGAGCAGTACGTC.

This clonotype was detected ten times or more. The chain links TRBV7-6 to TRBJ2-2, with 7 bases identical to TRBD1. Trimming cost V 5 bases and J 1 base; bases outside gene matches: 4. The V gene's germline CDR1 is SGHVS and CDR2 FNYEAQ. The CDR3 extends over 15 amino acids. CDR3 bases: TGTGCCAGCAGCCAGACAGGGATGAACACCGGGGAGCTGTTTTTT. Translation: CASSQTGMNTGELFF.

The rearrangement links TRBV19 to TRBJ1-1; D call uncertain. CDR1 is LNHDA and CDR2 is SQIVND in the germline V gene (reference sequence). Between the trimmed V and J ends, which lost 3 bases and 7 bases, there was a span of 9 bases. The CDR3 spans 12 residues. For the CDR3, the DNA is TGTGCCAGTAGTATGAGGACCGGTGAAGCTTTCTTT. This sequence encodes CASSMRTGEAFF.

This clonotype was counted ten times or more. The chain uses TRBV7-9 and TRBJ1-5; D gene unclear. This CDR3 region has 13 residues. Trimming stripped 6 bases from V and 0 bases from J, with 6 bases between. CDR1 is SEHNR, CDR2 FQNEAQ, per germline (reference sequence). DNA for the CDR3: TGTGCCAGCAGTGGCGATAGCAATCAGCCCCAGCATTTT. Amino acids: CASSGDSNQPQHF.

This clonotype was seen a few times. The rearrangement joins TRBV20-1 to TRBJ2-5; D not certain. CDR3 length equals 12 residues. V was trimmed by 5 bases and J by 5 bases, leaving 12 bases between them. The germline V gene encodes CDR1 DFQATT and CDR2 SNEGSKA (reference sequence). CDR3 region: CSASGSPETQYF. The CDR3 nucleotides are TGCAGTGCTTCGGGCAGCCCGGAGACCCAGTACTTC.

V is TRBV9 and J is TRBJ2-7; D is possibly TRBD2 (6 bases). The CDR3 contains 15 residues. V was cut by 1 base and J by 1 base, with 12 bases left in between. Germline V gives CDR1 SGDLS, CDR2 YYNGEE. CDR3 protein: CASSVRAGRSYEQYF. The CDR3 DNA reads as TGTGCCAGCAGCGTACGGGCAGGGAGGTCCTACGAGCAGTACTTC.

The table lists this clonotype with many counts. Here the CDR3 DNA reads TGTGCCACCAGCAGAGCCGCAGTGATAGGCTATGGCTACACCTTC. Amino acids: CATSRAAVIGYGYTF. The rearrangement uses TRBV15 and TRBJ1-2; D ambiguous. Germline values: CDR1 LNHNV, CDR2 YYDKDF (reference sequence). The CDR3 contains 15 residues. V lost 1 base and J 4 bases, leaving 13 bases between the germline ends.

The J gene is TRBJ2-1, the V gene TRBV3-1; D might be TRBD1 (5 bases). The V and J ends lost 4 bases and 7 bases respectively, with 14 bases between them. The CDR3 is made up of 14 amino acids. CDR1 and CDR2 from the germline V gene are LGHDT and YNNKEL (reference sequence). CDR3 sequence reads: CASSRVTVGNEQFF. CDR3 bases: TGTGCCAGCAGCCGCGTGACAGTAGGAAATGAGCAGTTCTTC.

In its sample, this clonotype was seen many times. CDR3 in DNA: TGTGCCGTGGGGGCGATCTACAATGAGCAGTTCTTC. It encodes CAVGAIYNEQFF. This chain uses TRBV10-3 with TRBJ2-1, with D possibly TRBD1 on 6 matching bases. Germline CDR1 reads ENHRY; CDR2 reads SYGVKD. V lost 11 bases and J 3 bases, leaving 11 bases between the germline ends. The CDR3 extends over 12 amino acids.

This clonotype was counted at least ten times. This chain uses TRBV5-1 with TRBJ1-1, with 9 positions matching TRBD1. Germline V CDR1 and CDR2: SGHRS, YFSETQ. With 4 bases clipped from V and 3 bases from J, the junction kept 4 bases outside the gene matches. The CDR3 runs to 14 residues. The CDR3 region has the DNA TGCGCCAGCAGCAGGGACAGGGACCACACTGAAGCTTTCTTT. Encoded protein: CASSRDRDHTEAFF.

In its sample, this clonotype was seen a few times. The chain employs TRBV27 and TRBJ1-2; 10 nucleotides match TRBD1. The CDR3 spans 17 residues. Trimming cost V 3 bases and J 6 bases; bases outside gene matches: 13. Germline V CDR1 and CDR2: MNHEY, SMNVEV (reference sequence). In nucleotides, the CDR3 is TGTGCCAGCAGTTTCTTTACCATGGGACAGGGGTTCGATGGCTACACCTTC. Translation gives CASSFFTMGQGFDGYTF.

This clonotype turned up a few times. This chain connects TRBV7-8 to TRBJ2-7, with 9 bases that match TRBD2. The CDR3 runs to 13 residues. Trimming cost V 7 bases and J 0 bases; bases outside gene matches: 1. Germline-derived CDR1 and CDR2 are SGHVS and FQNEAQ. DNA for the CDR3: TGTGCCAGCAATAGCGGGAGCTCCTACGAGCAGTACTTC. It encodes CASNSGSSYEQYF.

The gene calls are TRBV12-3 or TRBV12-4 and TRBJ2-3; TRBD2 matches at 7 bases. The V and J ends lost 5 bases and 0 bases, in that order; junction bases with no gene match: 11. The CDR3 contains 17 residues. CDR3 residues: CASSKTSRIPSTDTQYF. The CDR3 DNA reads TGTGCCAGCAGTAAGACTAGCAGAATACCTAGCACAGATACGCAGTATTTT.

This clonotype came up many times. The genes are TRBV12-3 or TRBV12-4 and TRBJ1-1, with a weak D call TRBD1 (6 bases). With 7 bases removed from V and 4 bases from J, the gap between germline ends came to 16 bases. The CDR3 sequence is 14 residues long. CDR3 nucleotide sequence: TGTGCCAGCACTCTCAAAGGGGGGGGCACTGAAGCTTTCTTT. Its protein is CASTLKGGGTEAFF.

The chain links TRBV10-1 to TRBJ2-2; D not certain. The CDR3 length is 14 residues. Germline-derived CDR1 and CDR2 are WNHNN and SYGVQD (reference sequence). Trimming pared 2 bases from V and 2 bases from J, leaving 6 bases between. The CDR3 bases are TGCGCCAGCAGTGAGAACACTAACACCGGGGAGCTGTTTTTT. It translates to CASSENTNTGELFF.

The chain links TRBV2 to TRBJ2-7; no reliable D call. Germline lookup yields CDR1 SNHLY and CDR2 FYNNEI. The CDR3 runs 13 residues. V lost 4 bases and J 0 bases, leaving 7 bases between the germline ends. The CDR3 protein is CASSAGVSYEQYV. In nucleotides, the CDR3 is TGTGCCAGCAGTGCTGGGGTCTCCTACGAGCAGTACGTC.

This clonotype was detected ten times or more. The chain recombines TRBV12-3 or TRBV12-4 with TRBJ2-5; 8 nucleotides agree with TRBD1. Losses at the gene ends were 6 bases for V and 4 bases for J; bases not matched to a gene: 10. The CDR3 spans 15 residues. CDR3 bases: TGTGCCAGCAGCCGGAGGACAGGGCCTGGAGAGACCCAGTACTTC. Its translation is CASSRRTGPGETQYF.